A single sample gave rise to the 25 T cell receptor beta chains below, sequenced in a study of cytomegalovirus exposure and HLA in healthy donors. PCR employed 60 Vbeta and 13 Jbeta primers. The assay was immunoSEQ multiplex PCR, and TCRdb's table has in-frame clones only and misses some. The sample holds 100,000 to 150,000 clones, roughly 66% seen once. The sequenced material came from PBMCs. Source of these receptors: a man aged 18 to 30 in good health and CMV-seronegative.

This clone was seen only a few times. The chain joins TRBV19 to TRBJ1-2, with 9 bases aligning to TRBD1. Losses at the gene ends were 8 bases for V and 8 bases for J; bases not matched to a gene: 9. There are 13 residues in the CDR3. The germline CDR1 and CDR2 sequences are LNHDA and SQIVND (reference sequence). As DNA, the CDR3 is TGTGCCAGTTGCCGACAGGGGGAGAAGGGCTACACCTTC. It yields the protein CASCRQGEKGYTF.

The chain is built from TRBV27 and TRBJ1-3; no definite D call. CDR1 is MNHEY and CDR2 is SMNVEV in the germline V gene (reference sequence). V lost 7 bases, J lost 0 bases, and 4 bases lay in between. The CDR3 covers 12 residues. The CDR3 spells CASIGSGNTIYF. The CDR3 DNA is TGTGCCAGCATCGGCTCTGGAAACACCATATATTTT.

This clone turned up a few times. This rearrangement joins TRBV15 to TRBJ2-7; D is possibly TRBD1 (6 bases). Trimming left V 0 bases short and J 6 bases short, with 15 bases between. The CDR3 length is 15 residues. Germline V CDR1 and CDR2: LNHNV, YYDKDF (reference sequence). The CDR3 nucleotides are TGTGCCACCAGCAGAGAGGCAGGGACATCTTGCGAGCAGTACTTC. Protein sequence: CATSREAGTSCEQYF.

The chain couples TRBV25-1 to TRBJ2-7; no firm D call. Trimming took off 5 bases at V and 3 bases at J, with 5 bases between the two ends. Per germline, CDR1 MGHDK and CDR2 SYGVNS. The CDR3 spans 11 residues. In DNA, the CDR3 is TGTGCCAGCAGTCGGGTCTACGAGCAGTACTTC. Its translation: CASSRVYEQYF.

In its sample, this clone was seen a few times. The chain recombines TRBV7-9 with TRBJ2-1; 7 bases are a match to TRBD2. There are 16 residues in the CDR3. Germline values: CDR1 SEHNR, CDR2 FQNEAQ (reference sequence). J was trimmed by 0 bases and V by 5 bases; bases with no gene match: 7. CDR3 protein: CASSSTGTTSYNEQFF. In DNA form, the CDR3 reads TGTGCCAGCAGCAGTACCGGGACTACCTCCTACAATGAGCAGTTCTTC.

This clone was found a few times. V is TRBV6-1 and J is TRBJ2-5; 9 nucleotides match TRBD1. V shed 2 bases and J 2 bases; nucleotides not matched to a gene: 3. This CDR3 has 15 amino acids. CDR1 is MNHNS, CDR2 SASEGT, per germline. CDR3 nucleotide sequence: TGTGCCAGCAGTGAATCGGGGACAGGGCAAGAGACCCAGTACTTC. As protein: CASSESGTGQETQYF.

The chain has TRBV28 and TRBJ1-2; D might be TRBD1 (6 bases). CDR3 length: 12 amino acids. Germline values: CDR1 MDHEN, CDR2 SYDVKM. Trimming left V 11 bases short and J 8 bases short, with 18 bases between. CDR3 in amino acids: CASGGAMNGYTF. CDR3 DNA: TGTGCCTCGGGGGGGGCTATGAACGGCTACACCTTC.

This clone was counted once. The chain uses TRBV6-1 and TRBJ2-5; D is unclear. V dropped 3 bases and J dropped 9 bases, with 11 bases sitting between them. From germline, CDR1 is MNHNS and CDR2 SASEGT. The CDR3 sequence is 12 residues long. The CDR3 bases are TGTGCCAGCAGTGACTGGGCCCTGGCCCAGTACTTC. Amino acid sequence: CASSDWALAQYF.

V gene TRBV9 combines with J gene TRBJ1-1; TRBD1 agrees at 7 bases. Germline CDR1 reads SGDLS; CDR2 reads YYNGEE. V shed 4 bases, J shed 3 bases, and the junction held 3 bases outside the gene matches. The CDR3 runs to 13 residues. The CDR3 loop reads CASSTGQDTEAFF. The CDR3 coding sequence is TGTGCCAGCAGCACCGGACAGGACACTGAAGCTTTCTTT.

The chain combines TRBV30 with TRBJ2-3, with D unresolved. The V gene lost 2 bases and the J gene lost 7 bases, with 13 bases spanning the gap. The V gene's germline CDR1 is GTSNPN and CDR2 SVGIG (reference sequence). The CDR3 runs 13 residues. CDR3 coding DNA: TGTGCCTGGAGTCCGCCGAGTGACTATACGCAGTATTTT. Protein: CAWSPPSDYTQYF.

CDR3: CASSYATGQGTYGYTF. CDR3 DNA: TGTGCCAGCAGTTACGCTACGGGACAGGGCACCTATGGCTACACCTTC. The J gene is TRBJ1-2, the V gene TRBV6-5; 9 nucleotides align to TRBD1. The CDR3 runs 16 residues. In germline, CDR1 is MNHEY, CDR2 SVGAGI. Trimming removed 2 bases from V and 4 bases from J; junction bases left unmatched: 8.

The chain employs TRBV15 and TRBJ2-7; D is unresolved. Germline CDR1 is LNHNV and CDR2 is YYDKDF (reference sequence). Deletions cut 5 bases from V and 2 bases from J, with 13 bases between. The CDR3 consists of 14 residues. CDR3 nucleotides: TGTGCCACCAGCGATCCTTCGTCTACCTACGAGCAGTACTTC. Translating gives CATSDPSSTYEQYF.

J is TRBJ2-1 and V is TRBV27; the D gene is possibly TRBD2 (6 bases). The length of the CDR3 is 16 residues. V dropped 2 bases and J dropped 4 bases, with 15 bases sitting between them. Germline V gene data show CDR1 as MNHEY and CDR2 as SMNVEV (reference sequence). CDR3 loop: CASSLTSGLIYNEQFF. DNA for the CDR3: TGTGCCAGCAGTTTAACAAGCGGGCTAATTTACAATGAGCAGTTCTTC.

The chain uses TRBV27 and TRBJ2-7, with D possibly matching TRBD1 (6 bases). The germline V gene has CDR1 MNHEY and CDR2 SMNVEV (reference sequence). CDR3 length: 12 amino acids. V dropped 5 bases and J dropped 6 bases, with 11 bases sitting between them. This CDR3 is CASSPQGLEQYF. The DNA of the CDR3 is TGTGCCAGCAGTCCCCAGGGGCTCGAGCAGTACTTC.

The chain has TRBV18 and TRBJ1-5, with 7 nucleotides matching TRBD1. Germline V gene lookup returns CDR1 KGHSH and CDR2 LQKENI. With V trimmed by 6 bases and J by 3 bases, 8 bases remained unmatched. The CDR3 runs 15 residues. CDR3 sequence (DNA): TGTGCCAGCTCGACAGGGTTTCGGGACAATCAGCCCCAGCATTTT. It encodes CASSTGFRDNQPQHF.

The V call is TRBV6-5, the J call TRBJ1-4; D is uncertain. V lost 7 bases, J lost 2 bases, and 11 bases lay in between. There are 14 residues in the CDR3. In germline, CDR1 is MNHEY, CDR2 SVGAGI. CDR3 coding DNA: TGTGCCAGCAACGACGGAGTTACTAATGAAAAACTGTTTTTT. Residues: CASNDGVTNEKLFF.

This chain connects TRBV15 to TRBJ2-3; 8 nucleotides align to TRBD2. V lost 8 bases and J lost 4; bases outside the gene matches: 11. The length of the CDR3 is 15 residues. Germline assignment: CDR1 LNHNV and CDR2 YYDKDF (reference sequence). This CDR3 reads CATSFGAGDSDTQYF. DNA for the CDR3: TGTGCCACCTCGTTTGGAGCGGGGGACTCAGATACGCAGTATTTT. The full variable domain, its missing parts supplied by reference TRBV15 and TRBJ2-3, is DAMVIQNPRYQVTQFGKPVTLSCSQTLNHNVMYWYQQKSSQAPKLLFHYYDKDFNNEADTPDNFQSRRPNTSFCFLDIRSPGLGDTAMYLCATSFGAGDSDTQYFGPGTRLTVL.

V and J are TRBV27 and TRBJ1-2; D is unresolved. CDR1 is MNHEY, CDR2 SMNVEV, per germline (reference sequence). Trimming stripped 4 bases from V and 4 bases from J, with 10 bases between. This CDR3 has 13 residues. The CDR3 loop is CASSSGSSYGYTF. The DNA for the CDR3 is TGTGCCAGCAGTTCGGGGTCCTCCTATGGCTACACCTTC.

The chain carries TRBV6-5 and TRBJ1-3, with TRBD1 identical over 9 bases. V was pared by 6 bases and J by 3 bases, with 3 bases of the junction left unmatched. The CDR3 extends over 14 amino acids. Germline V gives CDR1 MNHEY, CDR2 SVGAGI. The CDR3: CASRTGGGGNTIYF. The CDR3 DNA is TGTGCCAGCAGGACAGGGGGAGGTGGAAACACCATATATTTT.

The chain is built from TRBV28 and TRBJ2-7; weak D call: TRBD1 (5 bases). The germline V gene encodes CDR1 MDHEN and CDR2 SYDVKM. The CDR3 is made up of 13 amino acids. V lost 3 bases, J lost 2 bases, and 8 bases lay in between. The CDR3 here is CASSFQGPYEQYF. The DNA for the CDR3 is TGTGCCAGCAGTTTCCAGGGCCCCTACGAGCAGTACTTC.

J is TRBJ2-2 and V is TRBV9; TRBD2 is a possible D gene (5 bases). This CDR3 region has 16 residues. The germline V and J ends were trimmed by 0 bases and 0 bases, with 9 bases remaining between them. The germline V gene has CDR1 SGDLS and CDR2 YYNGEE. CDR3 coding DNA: TGTGCCAGCAGCGTAGGGGTGACTACGAACACCGGGGAGCTGTTTTTT. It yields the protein CASSVGVTTNTGELFF.

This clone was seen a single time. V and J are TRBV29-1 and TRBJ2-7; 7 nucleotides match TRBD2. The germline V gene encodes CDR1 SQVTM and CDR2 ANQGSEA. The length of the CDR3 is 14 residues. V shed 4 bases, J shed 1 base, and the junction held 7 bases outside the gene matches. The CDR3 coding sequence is TGCAGCGTTGTGGGGGGGAGGGGATCCTACGAGCAGTACTTC. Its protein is CSVVGGRGSYEQYF.

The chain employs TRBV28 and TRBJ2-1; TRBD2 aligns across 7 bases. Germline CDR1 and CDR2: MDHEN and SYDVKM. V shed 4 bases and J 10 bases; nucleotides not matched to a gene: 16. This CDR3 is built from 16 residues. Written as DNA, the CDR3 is TGTGCCAGCAGTTGGGGGTGGGGTAGCGGGTCGGGGGAGCAGTTCTTC. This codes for CASSWGWGSGSGEQFF. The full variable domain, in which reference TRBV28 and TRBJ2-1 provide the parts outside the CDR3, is DVKVTQSSRYLVKRTGEKVFLECVQDMDHENMFWYRQDPGLGLRLIYFSYDVKMKEKGDIPEGYSVSREKKERFSLILESASTNQTSMYLCASSWGWGSGSGEQFFGPGTRLTVL.

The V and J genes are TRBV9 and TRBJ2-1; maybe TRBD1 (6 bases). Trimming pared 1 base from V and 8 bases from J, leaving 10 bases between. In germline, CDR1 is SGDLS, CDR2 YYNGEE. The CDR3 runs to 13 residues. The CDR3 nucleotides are TGTGCCAGCAGCGTAACCGCAGGGGATGAGCAGTTCTTC. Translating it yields CASSVTAGDEQFF.

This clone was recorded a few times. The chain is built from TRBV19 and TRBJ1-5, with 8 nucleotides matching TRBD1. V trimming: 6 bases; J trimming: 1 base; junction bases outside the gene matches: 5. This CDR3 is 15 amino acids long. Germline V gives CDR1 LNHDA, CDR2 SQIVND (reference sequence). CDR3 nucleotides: TGTGCCAGTAGGGACAGGGCAGGGAGCAATCAGCCCCAGCATTTT. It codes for CASRDRAGSNQPQHF. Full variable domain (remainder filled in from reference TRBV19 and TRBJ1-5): DGGITQSPKYLFRKEGQNVTLSCEQNLNHDAMYWYRQDPGQGLRLIYYSQIVNDFQKGDIAEGYSVSREKKESFPLTVTSAQKNPTAFYLCASRDRAGSNQPQHFGDGTRLSIL.